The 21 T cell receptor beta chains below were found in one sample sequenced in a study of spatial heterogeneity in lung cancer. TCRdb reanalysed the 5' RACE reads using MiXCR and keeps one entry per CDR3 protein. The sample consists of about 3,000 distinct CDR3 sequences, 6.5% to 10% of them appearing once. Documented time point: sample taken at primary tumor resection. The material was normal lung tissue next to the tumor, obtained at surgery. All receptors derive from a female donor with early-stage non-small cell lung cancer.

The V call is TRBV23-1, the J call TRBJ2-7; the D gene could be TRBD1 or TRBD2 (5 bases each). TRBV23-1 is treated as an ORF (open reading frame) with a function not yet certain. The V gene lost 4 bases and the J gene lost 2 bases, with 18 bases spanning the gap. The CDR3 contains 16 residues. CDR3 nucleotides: TGCGCCAGCAGTCGCACCACCCGGGACGGAGCCTACGAGCAGTACTTC. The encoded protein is CASSRTTRDGAYEQYF.

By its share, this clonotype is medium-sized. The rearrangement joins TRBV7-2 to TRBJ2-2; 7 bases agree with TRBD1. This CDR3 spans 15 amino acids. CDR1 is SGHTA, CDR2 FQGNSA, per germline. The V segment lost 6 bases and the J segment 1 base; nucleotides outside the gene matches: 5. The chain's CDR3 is CASRLGTVNTGELFF. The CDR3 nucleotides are TGTGCCAGCAGACTCGGGACAGTGAACACCGGGGAGCTGTTTTTT.

The DNA of the CDR3 is TGTGCCAGCAGTCGATCCGGGTACACCTACGAGCAGTACTTC. It yields the protein CASSRSGYTYEQYF. The rearrangement joins TRBV28 to TRBJ2-7; D gene unclear. CDR3 length: 14 residues. V was trimmed by 5 bases and J by 2 bases, leaving 13 bases between them. Germline-derived CDR1 and CDR2 are MDHEN and SYDVKM.

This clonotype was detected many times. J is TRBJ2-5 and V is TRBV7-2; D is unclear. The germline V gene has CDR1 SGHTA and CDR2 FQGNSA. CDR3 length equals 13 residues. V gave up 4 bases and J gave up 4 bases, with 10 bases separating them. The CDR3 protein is CASSSIHGETQYF. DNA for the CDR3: TGTGCCAGCAGCTCGATCCACGGAGAGACCCAGTACTTC.

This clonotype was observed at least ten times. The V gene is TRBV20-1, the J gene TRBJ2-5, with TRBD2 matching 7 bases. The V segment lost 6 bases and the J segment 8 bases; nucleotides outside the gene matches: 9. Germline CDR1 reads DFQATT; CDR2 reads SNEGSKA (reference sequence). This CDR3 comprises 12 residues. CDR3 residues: CSATLAESTQYF. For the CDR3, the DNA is TGCAGTGCGACTCTAGCGGAGAGTACCCAGTACTTC.

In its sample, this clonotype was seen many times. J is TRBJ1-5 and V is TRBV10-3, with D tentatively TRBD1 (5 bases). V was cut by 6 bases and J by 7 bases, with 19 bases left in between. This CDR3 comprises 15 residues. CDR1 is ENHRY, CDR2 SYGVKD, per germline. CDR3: CAIRDDTLGGQPQHF. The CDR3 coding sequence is TGTGCCATCAGGGATGACACTCTGGGGGGACAGCCCCAGCATTTT.

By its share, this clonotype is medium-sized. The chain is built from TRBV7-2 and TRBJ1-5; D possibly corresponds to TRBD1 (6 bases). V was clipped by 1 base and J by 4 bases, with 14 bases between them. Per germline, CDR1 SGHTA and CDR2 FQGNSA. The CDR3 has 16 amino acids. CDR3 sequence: CASSLEQGGVNQPQHF. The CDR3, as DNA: TGTGCCAGCAGCTTAGAACAGGGTGGGGTAAATCAGCCCCAGCATTTT.

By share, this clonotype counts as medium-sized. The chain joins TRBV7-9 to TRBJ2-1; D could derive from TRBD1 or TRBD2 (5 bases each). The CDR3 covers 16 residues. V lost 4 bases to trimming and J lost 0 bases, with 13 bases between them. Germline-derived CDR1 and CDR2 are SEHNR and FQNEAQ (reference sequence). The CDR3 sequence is CASSSGGHGSYNEQFF. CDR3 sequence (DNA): TGTGCCAGCAGCTCTGGAGGACACGGCTCCTACAATGAGCAGTTCTTC. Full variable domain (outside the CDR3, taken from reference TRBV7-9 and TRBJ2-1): DTGVSQNPRHKITKRGQNVTFRCDPISEHNRLYWYRQTLGQGPEFLTYFQNEAQLEKSRLLSDRFSAERPKGSFSTLEIQRTEQGDSAMYLCASSSGGHGSYNEQFFGPGTRLTVL.

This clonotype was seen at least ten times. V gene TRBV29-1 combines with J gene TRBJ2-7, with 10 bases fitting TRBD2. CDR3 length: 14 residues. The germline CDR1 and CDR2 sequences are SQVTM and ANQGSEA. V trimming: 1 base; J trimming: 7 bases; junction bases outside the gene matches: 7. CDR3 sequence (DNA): TGCAGCGTTGAAGCGCTAGCGGGAGTGGGAGAGCAGTACTTC. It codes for CSVEALAGVGEQYF.

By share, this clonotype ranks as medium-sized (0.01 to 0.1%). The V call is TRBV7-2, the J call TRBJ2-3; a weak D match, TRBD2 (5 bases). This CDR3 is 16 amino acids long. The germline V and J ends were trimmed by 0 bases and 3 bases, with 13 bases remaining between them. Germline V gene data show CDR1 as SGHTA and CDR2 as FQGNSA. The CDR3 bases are TGTGCCAGCAGCTTAGCGATCGGCGGAGGTACAGATACGCAGTATTTT. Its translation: CASSLAIGGGTDTQYF.

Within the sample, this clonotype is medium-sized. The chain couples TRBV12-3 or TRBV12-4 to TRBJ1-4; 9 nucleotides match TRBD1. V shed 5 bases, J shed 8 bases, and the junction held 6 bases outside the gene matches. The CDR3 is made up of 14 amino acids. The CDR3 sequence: CASSLGQGTEKLFF. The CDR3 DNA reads TGTGCCAGCAGTCTGGGACAGGGCACCGAAAAACTGTTTTTT.

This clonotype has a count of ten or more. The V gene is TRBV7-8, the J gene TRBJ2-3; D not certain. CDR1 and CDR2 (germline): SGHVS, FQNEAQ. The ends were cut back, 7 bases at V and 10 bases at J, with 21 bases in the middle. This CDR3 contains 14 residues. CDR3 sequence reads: CASIQNRNSLPQYF. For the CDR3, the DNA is TGTGCCAGCATCCAGAATCGCAACAGCCTCCCGCAGTATTTT.

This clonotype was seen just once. The CDR3 sequence: CASSPRLGGTGELFF. The CDR3 DNA reads TGTGCCAGTAGTCCGCGACTAGGGGGGACCGGGGAGCTGTTTTTT. J is TRBJ2-2 and V is TRBV19, with D perhaps being TRBD1 or TRBD2 (6 bases each). The CDR3 consists of 15 residues. CDR1 and CDR2 (germline): LNHDA, SQIVND (reference sequence). Trimming pared 5 bases from V and 5 bases from J, leaving 15 bases between. Together with reference TRBV19 and TRBJ2-2, the CDR3 gives the full variable domain: DGGITQSPKYLFRKEGQNVTLSCEQNLNHDAMYWYRQDPGQGLRLIYYSQIVNDFQKGDIAEGYSVSREKKESFPLTVTSAQKNPTAFYLCASSPRLGGTGELFFGEGSRLTVL.

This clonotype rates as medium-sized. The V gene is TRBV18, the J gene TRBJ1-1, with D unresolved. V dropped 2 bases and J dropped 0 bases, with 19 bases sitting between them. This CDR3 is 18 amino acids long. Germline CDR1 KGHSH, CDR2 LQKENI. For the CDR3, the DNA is TGTGCCAGCTCACCAAGGCAGGTCGGTGACCTCATGAACACTGAAGCTTTCTTT. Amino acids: CASSPRQVGDLMNTEAFF.

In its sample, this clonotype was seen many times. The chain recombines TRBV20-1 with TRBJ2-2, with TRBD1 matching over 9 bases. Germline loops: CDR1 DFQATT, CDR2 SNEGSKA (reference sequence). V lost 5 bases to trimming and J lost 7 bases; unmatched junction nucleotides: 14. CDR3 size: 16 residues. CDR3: CSALYTRDREGGELFF. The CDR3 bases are TGCAGTGCTCTCTATACCCGGGACAGGGAAGGCGGGGAGCTGTTTTTT.

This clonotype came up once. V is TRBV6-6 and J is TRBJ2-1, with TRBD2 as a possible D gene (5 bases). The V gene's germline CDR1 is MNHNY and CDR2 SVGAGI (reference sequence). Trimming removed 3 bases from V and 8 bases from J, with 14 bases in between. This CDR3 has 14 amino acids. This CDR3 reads CASSYDYRAYEQFF. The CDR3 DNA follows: TGTGCCAGCAGTTATGACTACCGCGCGTATGAGCAGTTCTTC.

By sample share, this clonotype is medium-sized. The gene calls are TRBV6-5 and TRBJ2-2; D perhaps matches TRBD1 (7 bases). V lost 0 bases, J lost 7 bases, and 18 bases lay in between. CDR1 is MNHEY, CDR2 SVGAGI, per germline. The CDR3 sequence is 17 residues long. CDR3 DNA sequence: TGTGCCAGCAGTTACTCGGGGCAGGGGGGAATTAGCGGGGAGCTGTTTTTT. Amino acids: CASSYSGQGGISGELFF.

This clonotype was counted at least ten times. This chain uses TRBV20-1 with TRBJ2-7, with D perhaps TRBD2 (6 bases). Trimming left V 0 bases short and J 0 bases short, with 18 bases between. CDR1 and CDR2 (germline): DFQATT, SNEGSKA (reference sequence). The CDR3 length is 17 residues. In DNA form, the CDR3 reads TGCAGTGCTAGAGATAGTCCGTACGGCGGGAACTCCTACGAGCAGTACTTC. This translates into CSARDSPYGGNSYEQYF.

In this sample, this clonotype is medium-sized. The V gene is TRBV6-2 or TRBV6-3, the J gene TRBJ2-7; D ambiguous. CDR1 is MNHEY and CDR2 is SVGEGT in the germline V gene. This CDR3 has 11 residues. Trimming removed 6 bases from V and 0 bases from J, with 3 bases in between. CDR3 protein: CASRISYEQYF. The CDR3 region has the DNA TGTGCCAGCAGGATCTCCTACGAGCAGTACTTC.

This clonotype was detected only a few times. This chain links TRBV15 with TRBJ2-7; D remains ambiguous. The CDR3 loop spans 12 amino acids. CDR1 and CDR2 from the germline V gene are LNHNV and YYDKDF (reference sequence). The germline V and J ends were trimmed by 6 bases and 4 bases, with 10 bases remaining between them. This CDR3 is CATSLQGYEQYF. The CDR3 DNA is TGTGCCACCAGTTTACAAGGGTACGAGCAGTACTTC.

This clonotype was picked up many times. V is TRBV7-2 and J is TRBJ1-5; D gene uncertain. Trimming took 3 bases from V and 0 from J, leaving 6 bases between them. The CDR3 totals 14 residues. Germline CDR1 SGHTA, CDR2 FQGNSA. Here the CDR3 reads CASSFGASNQPQHF. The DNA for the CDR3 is TGTGCCAGCAGCTTTGGAGCTAGCAATCAGCCCCAGCATTTT. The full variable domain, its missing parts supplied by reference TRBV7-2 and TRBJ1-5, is GAGVSQSPSNKVTEKGKDVELRCDPISGHTALYWYRQSLGQGLEFLIYFQGNSAPDKSGLPSDRFSAERTGGSVSTLTIQRTQQEDSAVYLCASSFGASNQPQHFGDGTRLSIL.